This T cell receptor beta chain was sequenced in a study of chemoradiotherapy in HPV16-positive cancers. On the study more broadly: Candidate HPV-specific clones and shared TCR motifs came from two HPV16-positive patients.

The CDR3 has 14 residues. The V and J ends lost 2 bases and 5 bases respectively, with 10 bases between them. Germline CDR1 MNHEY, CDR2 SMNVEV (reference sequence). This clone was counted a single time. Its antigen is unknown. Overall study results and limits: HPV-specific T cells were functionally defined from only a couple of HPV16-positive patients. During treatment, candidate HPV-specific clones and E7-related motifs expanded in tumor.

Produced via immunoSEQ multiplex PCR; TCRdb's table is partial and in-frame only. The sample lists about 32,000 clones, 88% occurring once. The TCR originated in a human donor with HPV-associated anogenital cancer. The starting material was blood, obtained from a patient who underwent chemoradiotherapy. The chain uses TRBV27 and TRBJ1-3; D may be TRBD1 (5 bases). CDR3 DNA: TGTGCCAGCAGTTTAGACAGTTCCAGAAACACCATATATTTT. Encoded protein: CASSLDSSRNTIYF.